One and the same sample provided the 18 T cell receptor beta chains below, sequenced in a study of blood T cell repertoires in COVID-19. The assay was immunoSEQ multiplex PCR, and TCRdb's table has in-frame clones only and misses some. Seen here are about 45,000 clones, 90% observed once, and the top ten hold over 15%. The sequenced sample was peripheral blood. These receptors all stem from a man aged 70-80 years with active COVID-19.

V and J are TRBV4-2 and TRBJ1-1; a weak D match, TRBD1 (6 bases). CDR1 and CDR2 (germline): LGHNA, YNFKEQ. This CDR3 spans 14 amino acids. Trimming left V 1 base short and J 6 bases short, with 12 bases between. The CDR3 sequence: CASSQGDTMPEAFF. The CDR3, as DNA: TGTGCCAGCAGCCAAGGGGACACAATGCCTGAAGCTTTCTTT.

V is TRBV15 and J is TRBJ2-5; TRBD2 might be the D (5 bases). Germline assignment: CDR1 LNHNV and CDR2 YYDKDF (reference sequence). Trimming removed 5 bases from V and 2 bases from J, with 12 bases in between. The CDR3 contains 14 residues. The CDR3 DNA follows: TGTGCCACCAGCCGGACTTACTCACAAGAGACCCAGTACTTC. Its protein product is CATSRTYSQETQYF.

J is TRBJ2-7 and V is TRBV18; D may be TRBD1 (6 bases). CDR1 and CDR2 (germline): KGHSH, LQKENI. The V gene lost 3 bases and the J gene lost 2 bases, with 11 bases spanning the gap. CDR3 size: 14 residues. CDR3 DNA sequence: TGTGCCAGCTCACCGGGGGCAGGGGCCTACGAGCAGTACTTC. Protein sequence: CASSPGAGAYEQYF.

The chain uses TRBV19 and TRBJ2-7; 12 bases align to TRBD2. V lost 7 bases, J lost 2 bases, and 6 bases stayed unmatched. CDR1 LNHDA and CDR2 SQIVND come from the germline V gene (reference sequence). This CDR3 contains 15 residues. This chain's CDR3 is CASTTSGGPTYEQYF. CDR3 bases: TGTGCCAGTACGACTAGCGGGGGCCCTACCTACGAGCAGTACTTC.

The CDR3 nucleotides read TGCGCCAGCAGCGCGTCGGGGTACTGGTACTTC. This encodes CASSASGYWYF. This rearrangement joins TRBV5-1 to TRBJ2-7, with D possibly matching TRBD2 (5 bases). The CDR3 sequence is 11 residues long. V lost 4 bases to trimming and J lost 12 bases, with 14 bases between them. In germline, CDR1 is SGHRS, CDR2 YFSETQ.

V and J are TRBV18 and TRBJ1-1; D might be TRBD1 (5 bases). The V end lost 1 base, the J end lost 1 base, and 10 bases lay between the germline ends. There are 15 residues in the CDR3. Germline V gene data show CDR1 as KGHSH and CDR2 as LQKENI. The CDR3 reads CASSPRTIENTEAFF. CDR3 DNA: TGTGCCAGCTCACCACGGACAATCGAGAACACTGAAGCTTTCTTT.

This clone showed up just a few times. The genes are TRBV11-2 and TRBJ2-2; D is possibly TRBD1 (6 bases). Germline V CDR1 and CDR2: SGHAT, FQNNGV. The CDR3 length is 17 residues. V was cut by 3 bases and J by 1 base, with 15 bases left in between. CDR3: CASSFLTGTRNTGELFF. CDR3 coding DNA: TGTGCCAGCAGCTTCCTTACCGGGACACGGAACACCGGGGAGCTGTTTTTT.

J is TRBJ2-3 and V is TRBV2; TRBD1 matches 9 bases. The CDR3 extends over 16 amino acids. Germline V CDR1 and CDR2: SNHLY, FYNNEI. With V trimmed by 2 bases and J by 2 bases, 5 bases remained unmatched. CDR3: CASSESGTGLTDTQYF. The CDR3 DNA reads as TGTGCCAGCAGTGAATCCGGGACAGGGCTCACAGATACGCAGTATTTT.

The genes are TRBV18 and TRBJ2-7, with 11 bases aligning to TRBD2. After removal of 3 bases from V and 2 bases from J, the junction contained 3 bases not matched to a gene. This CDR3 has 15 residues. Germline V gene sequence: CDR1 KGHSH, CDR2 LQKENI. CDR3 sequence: CASSPGTSGPYEQYF. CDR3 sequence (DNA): TGTGCCAGCTCACCCGGGACTAGCGGCCCCTACGAGCAGTACTTC.

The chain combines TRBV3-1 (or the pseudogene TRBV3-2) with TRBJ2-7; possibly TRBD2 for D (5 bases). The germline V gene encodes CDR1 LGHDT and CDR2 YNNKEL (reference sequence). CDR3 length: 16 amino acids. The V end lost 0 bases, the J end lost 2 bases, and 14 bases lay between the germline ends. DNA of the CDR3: TGTGCCAGCAGCCAAGATCTGCAGGTCGGGACCTACGAGCAGTACTTC. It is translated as CASSQDLQVGTYEQYF.

CDR3 DNA: TGCGCCAGCAGCCAAGCAGGGCACGGCTACACCTTC. Translated, it gives CASSQAGHGYTF. V and J are TRBV4-3 and TRBJ1-2; TRBD1 might be the D (5 bases). V dropped 1 base and J dropped 8 bases, with 8 bases sitting between them. Germline V gene data show CDR1 as LGHNA and CDR2 as YSLEER. CDR3 length: 12 residues.

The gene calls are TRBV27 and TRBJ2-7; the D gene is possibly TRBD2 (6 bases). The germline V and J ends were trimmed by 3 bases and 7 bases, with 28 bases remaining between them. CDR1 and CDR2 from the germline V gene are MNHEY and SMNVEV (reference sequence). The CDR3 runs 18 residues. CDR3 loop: CASSLTTVPGLGLGEQYF. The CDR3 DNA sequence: TGTGCCAGCAGTTTGACCACTGTACCGGGACTCGGGCTCGGTGAGCAGTACTTC.

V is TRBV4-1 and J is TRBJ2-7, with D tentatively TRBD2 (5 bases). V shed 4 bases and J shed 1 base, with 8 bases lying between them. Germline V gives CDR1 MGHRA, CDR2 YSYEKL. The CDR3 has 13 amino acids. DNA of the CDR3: TGCGCCAGCAGCCGACTACTATCCTACGAGCAGTACTTC. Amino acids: CASSRLLSYEQYF.

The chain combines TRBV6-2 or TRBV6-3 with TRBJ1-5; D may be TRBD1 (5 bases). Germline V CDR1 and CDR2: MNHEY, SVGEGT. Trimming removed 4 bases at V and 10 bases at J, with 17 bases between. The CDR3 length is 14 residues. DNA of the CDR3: TGTGCCAGCAGTTCAGCCCTTCAGGGCGGACCCCAGCATTTT. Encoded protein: CASSSALQGGPQHF.

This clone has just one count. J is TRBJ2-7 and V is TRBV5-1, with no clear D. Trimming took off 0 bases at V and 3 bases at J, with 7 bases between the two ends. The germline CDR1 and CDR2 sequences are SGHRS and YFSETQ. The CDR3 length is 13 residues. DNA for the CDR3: TGCGCCAGCAGCTTGGCACAAGACTACGAGCAGTACTTC. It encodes CASSLAQDYEQYF.

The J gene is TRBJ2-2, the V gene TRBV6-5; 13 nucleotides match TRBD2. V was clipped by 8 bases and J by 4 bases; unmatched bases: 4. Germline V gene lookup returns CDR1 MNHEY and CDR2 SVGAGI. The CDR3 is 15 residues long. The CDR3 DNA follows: TGTGCCAGCCGGACTAGCGGGAGTGCCACCGGGGAGCTGTTTTTT. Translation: CASRTSGSATGELFF.

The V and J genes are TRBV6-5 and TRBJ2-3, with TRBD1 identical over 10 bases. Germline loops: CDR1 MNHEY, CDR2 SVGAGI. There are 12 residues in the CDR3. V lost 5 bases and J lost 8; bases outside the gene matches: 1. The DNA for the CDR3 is TGTGCCAGCAGTAGGACAGGGGGTACGCAGTATTTT. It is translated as CASSRTGGTQYF.

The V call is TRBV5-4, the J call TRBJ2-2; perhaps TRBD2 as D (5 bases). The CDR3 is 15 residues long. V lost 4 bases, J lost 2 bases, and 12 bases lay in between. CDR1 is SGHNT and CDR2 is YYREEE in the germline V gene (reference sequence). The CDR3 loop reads CASSPGLPNTGELFF. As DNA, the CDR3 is TGTGCCAGCAGCCCCGGACTCCCTAACACCGGGGAGCTGTTTTTT. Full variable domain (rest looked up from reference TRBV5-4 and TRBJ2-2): ETGVTQSPTHLIKTRGQQVTLRCSSQSGHNTVSWYQQALGQGPQFIFQYYREEENGRGNFPPRFSGLQFPNYSSELNVNALELDDSALYLCASSPGLPNTGELFFGEGSRLTVL.